Below, 22 T cell receptor beta chains from the same sample are listed, as sequenced in a study of PD-1 blockade in classical Hodgkin lymphoma. Repertoires were generated with immunoSEQ multiplex PCR, while TCRdb's copy carries only in-frame clones and drops some. This table holds roughly 140,000 clones, approximately 72% found once. Exposure to brentuximab vedotin varied, and each patient had relapsed following autologous stem cell transplantation. The source was peripheral blood mononuclear cells (PBMCs), collected before the second cycle of nivolumab. The receptors derive from a human donor with classical Hodgkin lymphoma.

This sequence joins TRBV7-3 and TRBJ2-7; 8 bases are shared with TRBD1. Germline trimming cut 2 bases from V and 1 base from J; bases unmatched to any gene: 4. Germline V gives CDR1 SGHTA, CDR2 FQGTGA. This CDR3 comprises 15 residues. The CDR3 region has the DNA TGTGCCAGCAGCTTAGCCACAGGGGGTTCCTACGAGCAGTACTTC. Amino acids: CASSLATGGSYEQYF.

The chain has TRBV7-8 and TRBJ2-1; D is possibly TRBD1 (5 bases). Per germline, CDR1 SGHVS and CDR2 FQNEAQ. The germline V and J ends were trimmed by 1 base and 6 bases, with 16 bases remaining between them. This CDR3 is built from 16 residues. DNA of the CDR3: TGTGCCAGCAGCTTAGGAGCAGGGTCGCTCGGCAATGAGCAGTTCTTC. This gives the protein CASSLGAGSLGNEQFF.

V is TRBV6-6 and J is TRBJ1-5; D is undetermined. Germline V gene sequence: CDR1 MNHNY, CDR2 SVGAGI (reference sequence). The V gene lost 0 bases and the J gene lost 7 bases, with 13 bases spanning the gap. The CDR3 has 15 residues. The CDR3, as DNA: TGTGCCAGCAGTTACTCGCTCCGTGTCGGGCAGCCCCAGCATTTT. This sequence encodes CASSYSLRVGQPQHF.

As for this clone: Additional DNA sequences in this sample encode the identical CDR3. The J gene is TRBJ2-5, the V gene TRBV5-1; D is unresolved. V was trimmed by 3 bases and J by 4 bases, leaving 7 bases between them. Germline V lookup: CDR1 SGHRS, CDR2 YFSETQ. This CDR3 region has 12 residues. The CDR3 nucleotides read TGCGCCAGCAGCTCGCAAGGAGAGACCCAGTACTTC. Protein: CASSSQGETQYF. Full variable domain (rest looked up from reference TRBV5-1 and TRBJ2-5): KAGVTQTPRYLIKTRGQQVTLSCSPISGHRSVSWYQQTPGQGLQFLFEYFSETQRNKGNFPGRFSGRQFSNSRSEMNVSTLELGDSALYLCASSSQGETQYFGPGTRLLVL.

This clone appeared a few times. The chain uses TRBV5-1 and TRBJ2-6; TRBD1 matches at 7 bases. The trim removed 4 bases at V and 2 bases at J, leaving 3 bases unmatched. Germline loops: CDR1 SGHRS, CDR2 YFSETQ. This CDR3 contains 15 residues. CDR3: CASSPTGAGANVLTF. As DNA, the CDR3 is TGCGCCAGCAGCCCTACAGGGGCTGGGGCCAACGTCCTGACTTTC.

CDR3 nucleotides: TGTGCCAGCAGAATGACAGGGGTTGGCTACACCTTC. Protein: CASRMTGVGYTF. The rearrangement links TRBV6-1 to TRBJ1-2; 8 bases fit TRBD1. Germline lookup yields CDR1 MNHNS and CDR2 SASEGT. V lost 6 bases and J lost 7; bases outside the gene matches: 4. The CDR3 loop spans 12 amino acids.

The chain couples TRBV7-2 to TRBJ2-5; possibly TRBD1 or TRBD2 for D (5 bases each). The CDR3 covers 15 residues. Trimming pared 4 bases from V and 5 bases from J, leaving 17 bases between. Looked up from germline, CDR1 is SGHTA and CDR2 is FQGNSA. In DNA form, the CDR3 reads TGTGCCAGCAGCTACTCTTTAGGGACCCGGGAGACCCAGTACTTC. Protein product: CASSYSLGTRETQYF.

CDR3 in amino acids: CASSLDGLEKQYF. Written as DNA, the CDR3 is TGTGCCAGCAGCTTAGATGGGTTAGAGAAGCAGTATTTT. This chain connects TRBV7-9 to TRBJ2-3, with D unclear. Deletions cut 1 base from V and 11 bases from J, with 13 bases between. The CDR3 is 13 residues long. Per the germline V gene, CDR1 is SEHNR and CDR2 is FQNEAQ (reference sequence).

Details on this clone: One end of the junction does not line up with germline, which may come from a read error. The chain combines TRBV5-1 with TRBJ2-5; 13 positions agree with TRBD2. The CDR3 is 16 residues long. CDR1 is SGHRS and CDR2 is YFSETQ in the germline V gene. The CDR3 DNA reads TGCGTCAGCAGCACCGGGACTAGCGGGAATCAAGAGACCCAGTACTTC. Translation gives CVSSTGTSGNQETQYF.

The V and J genes are TRBV7-9 and TRBJ2-1; possibly TRBD1 for D (6 bases). The V and J ends lost 5 bases and 5 bases respectively, with 19 bases between them. The CDR3 is 16 residues long. CDR1 and CDR2 from the germline V gene are SEHNR and FQNEAQ (reference sequence). CDR3 DNA sequence: TGTGCCAGCAGCCCATTCGACAGGACCTCTGACAATGAGCAGTTCTTC. Translated, it gives CASSPFDRTSDNEQFF.

This clone was seen more than once but under ten times. The chain recombines TRBV5-1 with TRBJ2-2, with a weak D call TRBD2 (5 bases). The CDR3 sequence is 15 residues long. V gave up 0 bases and J gave up 1 base, with 7 bases separating them. CDR1 SGHRS and CDR2 YFSETQ come from the germline V gene. CDR3 in amino acids: CASSLADWNTGELFF. CDR3 nucleotides: TGCGCCAGCAGCTTGGCGGACTGGAACACCGGGGAGCTGTTTTTT.

V is TRBV7-9 and J is TRBJ1-4; TRBD1 matches 7 bases. Unmatched junction bases numbered 9, after V lost 3 bases and J lost 8 bases. Germline CDR1 reads SEHNR; CDR2 reads FQNEAQ (reference sequence). CDR3 length equals 15 residues. This CDR3 is CASSFRQGFGEKLFF. The CDR3, as DNA: TGTGCCAGCAGCTTTCGACAGGGATTCGGGGAAAAACTGTTTTTT.

This clone was seen at least ten times. The rearrangement links TRBV10-3 to TRBJ2-5; 10 positions match TRBD1. Germline values: CDR1 ENHRY, CDR2 SYGVKD. The CDR3 covers 13 residues. The V gene end was trimmed by 6 bases and the J gene end by 3 bases; junction bases not matched to a gene: 1. The CDR3 coding sequence is TGTGCCATCAGGGGACAGGGGAAAGAGACCCAGTACTTC. Amino acid sequence: CAIRGQGKETQYF.

The chain recombines TRBV7-3 with TRBJ2-7, with D hard to call. Trimming pared 2 bases from V and 3 bases from J, leaving 14 bases between. Germline V gene sequence: CDR1 SGHTA, CDR2 FQGTGA. The CDR3 consists of 15 residues. CDR3 amino acids: CASSLVGQRNYEQYF. CDR3 sequence (DNA): TGTGCCAGCAGCTTAGTAGGTCAGCGCAACTACGAGCAGTACTTC.

V gene TRBV15 combines with J gene TRBJ1-5; TRBD1 aligns across 8 bases. The CDR3 is 17 residues long. Unmatched junction bases numbered 7, after V lost 3 bases and J lost 0 bases. The V gene's germline CDR1 is LNHNV and CDR2 YYDKDF (reference sequence). Here the CDR3 DNA reads TGTGCCACCAGCAGCAAAACAGGGGGTCTTAGCAATCAGCCCCAGCATTTT. It specifies CATSSKTGGLSNQPQHF.

This sequence joins TRBV5-1 and TRBJ2-1, with 13 bases matching TRBD2. J gave up 6 bases and V 4 bases, and 10 bases lay outside the gene matches. Germline V gene sequence: CDR1 SGHRS, CDR2 YFSETQ. The CDR3 has 17 amino acids. CDR3 bases: TGCGCCAGCAGCACGTCTAAACTAGCGGGAGGGGTCAATGAGCAGTTCTTC. Protein: CASSTSKLAGGVNEQFF. Complete variable domain (other parts from reference TRBV5-1 and TRBJ2-1): KAGVTQTPRYLIKTRGQQVTLSCSPISGHRSVSWYQQTPGQGLQFLFEYFSETQRNKGNFPGRFSGRQFSNSRSEMNVSTLELGDSALYLCASSTSKLAGGVNEQFFGPGTRLTVL.

The rearrangement links TRBV5-6 to TRBJ2-7; 7 nucleotides match TRBD1. V dropped 4 bases and J dropped 4; count of bases not matched to a gene: 5. Germline values: CDR1 SGHDT, CDR2 YYEEEE. The CDR3 is 13 amino acids. CDR3 residues: CASSVYRGYEQYF. CDR3 nucleotide sequence: TGTGCCAGCAGCGTGTACAGGGGTTACGAGCAGTACTTC.

The chain recombines TRBV4-1 with TRBJ2-3; a possible D gene is TRBD2 (5 bases). Germline CDR1 is MGHRA and CDR2 is YSYEKL. With 0 bases removed from V and 0 bases from J, the gap between germline ends came to 16 bases. The CDR3 is made up of 18 amino acids. Here the CDR3 DNA reads TGCGCCAGCAGCCAAGATGTGGAGCGGATTGTTAGCACAGATACGCAGTATTTT. This encodes CASSQDVERIVSTDTQYF.

V gene TRBV18 combines with J gene TRBJ1-1; tentatively, D is TRBD1 (5 bases). The germline V gene encodes CDR1 KGHSH and CDR2 LQKENI. V shed 5 bases and J shed 2 bases, with 9 bases lying between them. This CDR3 region has 13 residues. Here the CDR3 reads CASSEQVNTEAFF. The DNA for the CDR3 is TGTGCCAGCTCAGAACAGGTTAACACTGAAGCTTTCTTT. Full variable domain (outside the CDR3, taken from reference TRBV18 and TRBJ1-1): NAGVMQNPRHLVRRRGQEARLRCSPMKGHSHVYWYRQLPEEGLKFMVYLQKENIIDESGMPKERFSAEFPKEGPSILRIQQVVRGDSAAYFCASSEQVNTEAFFGQGTRLTVV.

This sequence joins TRBV6-5 and TRBJ2-7; possible D gene TRBD2, 7 bases. V was cut by 6 bases and J by 2 bases, with 17 bases left in between. Germline V lookup: CDR1 MNHEY, CDR2 SVGAGI. CDR3 length: 15 amino acids. The chain's CDR3 is CASRARGGDTYEQYF. The CDR3 region has the DNA TGTGCCAGCAGGGCCAGGGGAGGGGATACCTACGAGCAGTACTTC.

The V call is TRBV4-3, the J call TRBJ2-7; 9 bases line up with TRBD2. CDR1 and CDR2 from the germline V gene are LGHNA and YSLEER. CDR3 size: 16 residues. V trimming: 4 bases; J trimming: 5 bases; junction bases outside the gene matches: 12. CDR3 sequence (DNA): TGCGCCAGCAGCCTCGGACAGCGCGGGAGGGCCGACGAGCAGTACTTC. Translation: CASSLGQRGRADEQYF.

This chain joins TRBV4-2 and TRBJ2-3; the match to TRBD1 covers 10 bases. V dropped 6 bases and J dropped 3; count of bases not matched to a gene: 9. Per the germline V gene, CDR1 is LGHNA and CDR2 is YNFKEQ. The CDR3 contains 16 residues. Here the CDR3 reads CASSPFRGQGTDTQYF. Here the CDR3 DNA reads TGTGCCAGCAGTCCATTTAGGGGACAGGGGACAGATACGCAGTATTTT.